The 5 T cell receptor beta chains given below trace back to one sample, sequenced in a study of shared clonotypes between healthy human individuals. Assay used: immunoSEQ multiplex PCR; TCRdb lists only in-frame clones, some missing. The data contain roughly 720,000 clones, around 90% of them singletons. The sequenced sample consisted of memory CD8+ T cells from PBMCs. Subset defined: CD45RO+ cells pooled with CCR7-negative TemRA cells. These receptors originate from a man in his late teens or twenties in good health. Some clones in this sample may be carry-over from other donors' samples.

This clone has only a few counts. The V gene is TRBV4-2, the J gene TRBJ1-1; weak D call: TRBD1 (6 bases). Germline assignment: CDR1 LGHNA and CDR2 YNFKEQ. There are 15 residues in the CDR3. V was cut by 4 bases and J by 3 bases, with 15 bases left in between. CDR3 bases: TGTGCCAGCAGCCTACAGCGGGGGGCGGACACTGAAGCTTTCTTT. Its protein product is CASSLQRGADTEAFF.

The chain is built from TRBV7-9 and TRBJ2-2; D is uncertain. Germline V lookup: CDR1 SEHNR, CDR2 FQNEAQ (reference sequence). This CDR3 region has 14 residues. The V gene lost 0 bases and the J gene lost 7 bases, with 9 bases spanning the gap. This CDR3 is CASSLAIFGGELFF. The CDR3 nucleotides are TGTGCCAGCAGCTTAGCGATTTTTGGCGGGGAGCTGTTTTTT.

The CDR3 DNA reads as TGCAGCGTCGACCACAATGAGCAGTTCTTC. Its protein product is CSVDHNEQFF. The chain has TRBV29-1 and TRBJ2-1; D is ambiguous. CDR1 and CDR2 from the germline V gene are SQVTM and ANQGSEA. This CDR3 is 10 amino acids long. V gave up 6 bases and J gave up 5 bases, with 5 bases separating them.

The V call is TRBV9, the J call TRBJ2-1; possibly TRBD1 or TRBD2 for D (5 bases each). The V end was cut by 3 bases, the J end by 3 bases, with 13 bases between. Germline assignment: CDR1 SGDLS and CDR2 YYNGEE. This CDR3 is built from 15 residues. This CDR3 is CASSAVGALYNEQFF. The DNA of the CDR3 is TGTGCCAGCAGCGCCGTCGGGGCCCTCTACAATGAGCAGTTCTTC. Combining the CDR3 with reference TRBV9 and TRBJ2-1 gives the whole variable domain DSGVTQTPKHLITATGQRVTLRCSPRSGDLSVYWYQQSLDQGLQFLIQYYNGEERAKGNILERFSAQQFPDLHSELNLSSLELGDSALYFCASSAVGALYNEQFFGPGTRLTVL.

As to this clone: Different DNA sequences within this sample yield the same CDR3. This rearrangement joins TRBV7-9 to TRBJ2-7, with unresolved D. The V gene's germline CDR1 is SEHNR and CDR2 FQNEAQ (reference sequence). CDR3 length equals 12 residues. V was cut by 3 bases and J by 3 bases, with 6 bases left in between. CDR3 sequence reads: CASSLSVYEQYF. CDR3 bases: TGTGCCAGCAGCTTGTCCGTCTACGAGCAGTACTTC.